This T cell receptor beta chain comes out of a study of cytotoxic CD8 clonotypes in ibrutinib-treated CLL. TCRdb keeps only in-frame clones here, not all; method: immunoSEQ multiplex PCR. The table includes approximately 100,000 clones, about 72% detected once. Germline V CDR1 and CDR2: SGHRS, YFSETQ. This CDR3 region has 16 residues. V shed 2 bases, J shed 0 bases, and the junction held 2 bases outside the gene matches. The receptor was derived from a human donor with chronic lymphocytic leukemia. The V call is TRBV5-1, the J call TRBJ2-2, with 9 nucleotides matching TRBD1. The sequenced sample was PBMCs, obtained after 12 months of ibrutinib treatment. The CDR3 DNA reads TGCGCCAGCAGCTTCCGGACAGGGGCGAACACCGGGGAGCTGTTTTTT. Amino acids: CASSFRTGANTGELFF.